The T cell receptor (beta chain) under discussion was sequenced for a study of PD-L1 blockade in urothelial cancer. Background on the study: Blood was analyzed 3 weeks (second dose) and 6 weeks after treatment start.

Germline V gene lookup returns CDR1 MNHNS and CDR2 SASEGT. V was pared by 6 bases and J by 5 bases, with 6 bases of the junction left unmatched. CDR3 length: 13 residues. Data came from immunoSEQ multiplex PCR; TCRdb stores just in-frame clones and leaves some out. The sample yields some 51,000 clones, around 90% seen once. Time point defined: peripheral blood 6 weeks after treatment start. Per patient, between 1 and 8 samples were collected at pretreatment and on-treatment time points. The chain couples TRBV6-1 to TRBJ1-1, with 7 bases identical to TRBD1. The sequencing used PBMCs, collected around atezolizumab (anti-PD-L1) treatment. The TCR originated in a man aged 55 to 70 with urothelial cancer. The CDR3 sequence is CASRVDRLTEAFF. Here the CDR3 DNA reads TGTGCCAGCAGAGTGGACAGGCTTACTGAAGCTTTCTTT.